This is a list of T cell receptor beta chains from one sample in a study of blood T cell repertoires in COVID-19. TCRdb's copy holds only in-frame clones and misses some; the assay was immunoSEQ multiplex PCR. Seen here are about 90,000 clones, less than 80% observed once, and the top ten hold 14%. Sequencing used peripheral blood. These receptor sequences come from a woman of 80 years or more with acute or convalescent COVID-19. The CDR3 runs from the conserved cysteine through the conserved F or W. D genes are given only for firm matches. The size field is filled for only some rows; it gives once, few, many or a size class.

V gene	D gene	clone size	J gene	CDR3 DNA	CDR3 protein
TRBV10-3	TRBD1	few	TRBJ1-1	TGTGCCACCAGACAGGGTGGCACTGAAGCTTTCTTT	CATRQGGTEAFF
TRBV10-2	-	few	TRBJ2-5	TGCGCCAGCAGTGTGCCAGGGGGGTTGGAGACCCAGTACTTC	CASSVPGGLETQYF
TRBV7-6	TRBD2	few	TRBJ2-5	TGTGCCAGCAGCTTGACTAGCGGGGGGGCACAAGAGACCCAGTACTTC	CASSLTSGGAQETQYF
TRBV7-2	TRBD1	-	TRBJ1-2	TGTGCCAGCAGCTTCCGGGACAGGGAAGGCTACACCTTC	CASSFRDREGYTF
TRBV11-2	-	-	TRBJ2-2	TGTGCCAGCAGCGCCCGTGTGACAGGGAACACCGGGGAGCTGTTTTTT	CASSARVTGNTGELFF
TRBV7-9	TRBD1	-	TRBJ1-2	TGTGCCAGCAGCTCGACAGGGGCCCCCGATGGCTACACCTTC	CASSSTGAPDGYTF
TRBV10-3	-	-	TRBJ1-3	TGTGCCATCAGCACTGAGACTTTAATCTCTGGAAACACCATATATTTT	CAISTETLISGNTIYF
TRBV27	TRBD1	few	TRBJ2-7	TGTGCCAGCAGCCCTCGGGACAGGGGGAAGTACGAGCAGTACTTC	CASSPRDRGKYEQYF
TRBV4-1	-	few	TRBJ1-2	TGCGCCAGCAGCTACCCCGGGACCCAGGGGGGCTACACCTTC	CASSYPGTQGGYTF
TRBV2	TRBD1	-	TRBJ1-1	TGTGCCAGCACCCAGGGGGCCTTGAACACTGAAGCTTTCTTT	CASTQGALNTEAFF
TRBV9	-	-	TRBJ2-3	TGTGCCAGCAGCGTAGAAGGGGTCCAGGATACGCAGTATTTT	CASSVEGVQDTQYF
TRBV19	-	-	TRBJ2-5	TGTGCCAGTAGTATACAGGGGAGAGAGACCCAGTACTTC	CASSIQGRETQYF
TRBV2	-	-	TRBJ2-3	TGTGCCAGCAGCTCCAGACAGGCTCTTAGGGATACGCAGTATTTT	CASSSRQALRDTQYF
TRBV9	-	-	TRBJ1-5	TGTGCCAGCAGCCCGGAGGCCTCGGCTGGGGGCAATCAGCCCCAGCATTTT	CASSPEASAGGNQPQHF
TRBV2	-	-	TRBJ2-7	TGTGCCAGCAGTAAGTTAATCCCCTCGTCGAGGGAGCAGTACTTC	CASSKLIPSSREQYF
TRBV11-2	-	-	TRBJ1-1	TGTGCCAGCAGCTTGGCACATGGCCTGGGCGCTGAAGCTTTCTTT	CASSLAHGLGAEAFF
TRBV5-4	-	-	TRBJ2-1	TGTGCCAGCAGTTTGGCAGGGGCCAATCCTGAGCAGTTCTTC	CASSLAGANPEQFF
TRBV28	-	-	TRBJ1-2	TGTGCCAGCAGTTCCCATTCAGGGTTTAACTATGGCTACACCTTC	CASSSHSGFNYGYTF
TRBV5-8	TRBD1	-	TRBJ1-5	TGTGCCAGCAGCCCCACAGGGGGCCTCAATCAGCCCCAGCATTTT	CASSPTGGLNQPQHF
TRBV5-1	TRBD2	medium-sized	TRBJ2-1	TGCGCCAGCAGCTTGGAGCCTAGCGGCAATGAGCAGTTCTTC	CASSLEPSGNEQFF
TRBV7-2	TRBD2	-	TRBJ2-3	TGTGCCAGCAGCTTATTACTAGCGACGGATACGCAGTATTTT	CASSLLLATDTQYF
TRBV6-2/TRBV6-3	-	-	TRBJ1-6	TGTGCCAGCAGTTACTCTCGACAAACCCTCCACTTT	CASSYSRQTLHF
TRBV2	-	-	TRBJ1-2	TGTGCCAGCAGGTACAGGGATACGAACTATGGCTACACCTTC	CASRYRDTNYGYTF